What follows is one T cell receptor (beta chain) and its context. The entry originates in a study of patients and donors after allogeneic stem cell transplantation. Trimming removed 4 bases at V and 1 base at J, with 20 bases between. The CDR3 is 17 amino acids. Germline values: CDR1 GTSNPN, CDR2 SVGIG (reference sequence). TCRdb analysed the RT-PCR reads with MiXCR anew, one entry per CDR3 protein. Here the sample spans about a million distinct CDR3 sequences, under 20% being singletons. Specimen: blood, either unsorted or a sorted T cell fraction (not recorded which). The clonotype comes from a human donor who was either an allogeneic HSCT recipient or a stem cell or donor lymphocyte infusion donor (not recorded which). It is not recorded whose cells these are; they may come from a transplant donor. The chain uses TRBV30 and TRBJ1-3; D remains unclear. CDR3 residues: CAWTSRRRSKSGNTIYF. The CDR3 nucleotides are TGTGCCTGGACGTCCCGTCGCAGATCGAAGTCTGGAAACACCATATATTTT.